This is a list of T cell receptor beta chains from one sample in a study of cytomegalovirus exposure and HLA in healthy donors. Data came from immunoSEQ multiplex PCR; TCRdb stores just in-frame clones and leaves some out. The data contain around 120,000 clones, 60% to 85% of them singletons. Material: PBMCs. All receptors derive from a woman aged 40 to 50 in good health and CMV-seronegative. Each CDR3 is given with its conserved first and last residue. The order of the fields is CDR3 protein, CDR3 DNA, CDR3 length, V gene, D gene, clone size, J gene. A D gene is named only where the DNA matches it firmly. Size tells how often a clone was seen (once, few, many) or the class of an expanded clone, and some rows leave it out.

cdr3_aa: CASSLGISTSGSKKQYF
cdr3_nt: TGTGCCAGCAGCTTGGGAATTTCGACTAGCGGGAGTAAGAAACAGTACTTC
cdr3_length: 17
v_call: TRBV5-6
d_call: TRBD2
clone_size: NA
j_call: TRBJ2-5

cdr3_aa: CASSLAPGDSNQPQHF
cdr3_nt: TGCGCCAGCAGCTTGGCCCCAGGGGACAGCAATCAGCCCCAGCATTTT
cdr3_length: 16
v_call: TRBV5-1
d_call: NA
clone_size: NA
j_call: TRBJ1-5

cdr3_aa: CSVEVDRGIYGYTF
cdr3_nt: TGCAGCGTTGAAGTTGACAGGGGGATATATGGCTACACCTTC
cdr3_length: 14
v_call: TRBV29-1
d_call: TRBD1
clone_size: NA
j_call: TRBJ1-2

cdr3_aa: CASSLPLAGGTDTQYF
cdr3_nt: TGTGCCAGCAGCTTACCACTAGCGGGTGGGACAGATACGCAGTATTTT
cdr3_length: 16
v_call: TRBV7-3
d_call: TRBD2
clone_size: NA
j_call: TRBJ2-3

cdr3_aa: CASSLASGTYEQYF
cdr3_nt: TGTGCCAGCAGCTTAGCCAGCGGAACCTACGAGCAGTACTTC
cdr3_length: 14
v_call: TRBV5-4
d_call: NA
clone_size: NA
j_call: TRBJ2-7

cdr3_aa: CASSGRPGLAGAGRTYNEQFF
cdr3_nt: TGTGCCAGCTCCGGGCGCCCCGGACTAGCGGGGGCTGGCAGGACCTACAATGAGCAGTTCTTC
cdr3_length: 21
v_call: TRBV18
d_call: TRBD2
clone_size: few
j_call: TRBJ2-1

cdr3_aa: CASSQDFSGGYTF
cdr3_nt: TGTGCCAGCAGCCAAGATTTCAGCGGGGGCTACACCTTC
cdr3_length: 13
v_call: TRBV4-2
d_call: NA
clone_size: NA
j_call: TRBJ1-2

cdr3_aa: CASHRGGGYTF
cdr3_nt: TGTGCCAGCCACAGGGGAGGTGGCTACACCTTC
cdr3_length: 11
v_call: TRBV28
d_call: TRBD1
clone_size: NA
j_call: TRBJ1-2

cdr3_aa: CASTGTSYEQYF
cdr3_nt: TGTGCCAGCACCGGGACTAGCTACGAGCAGTACTTC
cdr3_length: 12
v_call: TRBV7-2
d_call: TRBD2
clone_size: once
j_call: TRBJ2-7

cdr3_aa: CASSHYGELQETQYF
cdr3_nt: TGTGCCAGCAGCCATTATGGGGAGCTCCAAGAGACCCAGTACTTC
cdr3_length: 15
v_call: TRBV7-3
d_call: NA
clone_size: NA
j_call: TRBJ2-5

cdr3_aa: CASSPTGDKYNEQFF
cdr3_nt: TGTGCCAGCAGCCCGACAGGCGATAAGTACAATGAGCAGTTCTTC
cdr3_length: 15
v_call: TRBV2
d_call: NA
clone_size: NA
j_call: TRBJ2-1

cdr3_aa: CASTIGSSTTDTQYF
cdr3_nt: TGTGCCAGTACCATAGGGTCTAGCACCACAGATACGCAGTATTTT
cdr3_length: 15
v_call: TRBV19
d_call: NA
clone_size: NA
j_call: TRBJ2-3

cdr3_aa: CASSSGGSYEQYF
cdr3_nt: TGTGCCAGCAGCTCAGGGGGCTCCTACGAGCAGTACTTC
cdr3_length: 13
v_call: TRBV6-5
d_call: TRBD1
clone_size: NA
j_call: TRBJ2-7

cdr3_aa: CAISDRRASGGEQETQYF
cdr3_nt: TGTGCCATCAGTGATAGGAGGGCTAGCGGCGGAGAGCAAGAGACCCAGTACTTC
cdr3_length: 18
v_call: TRBV10-3
d_call: TRBD2
clone_size: NA
j_call: TRBJ2-5

cdr3_aa: CASSQEGLAGTGELFF
cdr3_nt: TGCGCCAGCAGCCAAGAGGGCCTGGCAGGGACCGGGGAGCTGTTTTTT
cdr3_length: 16
v_call: TRBV4-1
d_call: NA
clone_size: NA
j_call: TRBJ2-2

cdr3_aa: CSVDGTAYSYGYTF
cdr3_nt: TGCAGCGTTGACGGGACAGCATATAGCTATGGCTACACCTTC
cdr3_length: 14
v_call: TRBV29-1
d_call: TRBD1
clone_size: NA
j_call: TRBJ1-2

cdr3_aa: CASSPQQGSSYNEQFF
cdr3_nt: TGTGCCAGCAGCCCACAACAGGGGAGCTCCTACAATGAGCAGTTCTTC
cdr3_length: 16
v_call: TRBV11-2
d_call: TRBD1
clone_size: NA
j_call: TRBJ2-1

cdr3_aa: CASSFGPNTEAFF
cdr3_nt: TGTGCCAGCAGCTTTGGCCCGAACACTGAAGCTTTCTTT
cdr3_length: 13
v_call: TRBV7-3
d_call: NA
clone_size: NA
j_call: TRBJ1-1

cdr3_aa: CASRGRGSGYNEQFF
cdr3_nt: TGTGCCAGCAGGGGGCGGGGAAGCGGGTACAATGAGCAGTTCTTC
cdr3_length: 15
v_call: TRBV6-1
d_call: NA
clone_size: NA
j_call: TRBJ2-1

cdr3_aa: CASSPLRLAGGETQYF
cdr3_nt: TGTGCCAGCAGCCCTCTCAGACTAGCGGGAGGAGAGACCCAGTACTTC
cdr3_length: 16
v_call: TRBV9
d_call: TRBD2
clone_size: NA
j_call: TRBJ2-5

cdr3_aa: CASGTVNQPQHF
cdr3_nt: TGTGCCAGCGGGACAGTCAATCAGCCCCAGCATTTT
cdr3_length: 12
v_call: TRBV27
d_call: TRBD1
clone_size: NA
j_call: TRBJ1-5

cdr3_aa: CASAALSDQPQHF
cdr3_nt: TGTGCCAGCGCGGCTTTGTCGGATCAGCCCCAGCATTTT
cdr3_length: 13
v_call: TRBV6-1
d_call: NA
clone_size: NA
j_call: TRBJ1-5

cdr3_aa: CASSENVGGVGSPQHF
cdr3_nt: TGTGCCAGCAGTGAAAATGTAGGGGGCGTCGGATCGCCCCAGCATTTT
cdr3_length: 16
v_call: TRBV2
d_call: TRBD1
clone_size: NA
j_call: TRBJ1-5

cdr3_aa: CASSSRQGGGPNQPQHF
cdr3_nt: TGTGCCAGTAGTTCCAGACAGGGGGGAGGCCCTAATCAGCCCCAGCATTTT
cdr3_length: 17
v_call: TRBV19
d_call: TRBD1
clone_size: NA
j_call: TRBJ1-5

cdr3_aa: CAWSSGGRETQYF
cdr3_nt: TGTGCCTGGAGTAGCGGGGGGAGAGAGACCCAGTACTTC
cdr3_length: 13
v_call: TRBV30
d_call: TRBD2
clone_size: NA
j_call: TRBJ2-5

cdr3_aa: CASSLEPGDSYEQYF
cdr3_nt: TGTGCCAGCAGCCTTGAGCCAGGGGACTCCTACGAGCAGTACTTC
cdr3_length: 15
v_call: TRBV5-5
d_call: NA
clone_size: NA
j_call: TRBJ2-7

cdr3_aa: CASSATGEKLFF
cdr3_nt: TGTGCCAGCAGCGCTACAGGGGAAAAACTGTTTTTT
cdr3_length: 12
v_call: TRBV13
d_call: NA
clone_size: NA
j_call: TRBJ1-4

cdr3_aa: CASTAVSEAFF
cdr3_nt: TGTGCCAGCACCGCAGTGTCTGAAGCTTTCTTT
cdr3_length: 11
v_call: TRBV6-5
d_call: NA
clone_size: NA
j_call: TRBJ1-1

cdr3_aa: CASSWAGAGGTEAFF
cdr3_nt: TGTGCCAGCAGCTGGGCGGGGGCGGGGGGGACTGAAGCTTTCTTT
cdr3_length: 15
v_call: TRBV5-6
d_call: NA
clone_size: few
j_call: TRBJ1-1

cdr3_aa: CASSLSGFGNTIYF
cdr3_nt: TGTGCCAGCAGCTTATCGGGGTTTGGAAACACCATATATTTT
cdr3_length: 14
v_call: TRBV7-2
d_call: NA
clone_size: NA
j_call: TRBJ1-3

cdr3_aa: CASSFGTPATGEQYF
cdr3_nt: TGTGCCAGCAGTTTCGGGACTCCAGCGACTGGCGAGCAGTACTTC
cdr3_length: 15
v_call: TRBV6-5
d_call: NA
clone_size: NA
j_call: TRBJ2-7

cdr3_aa: CASRSFGSVAGDTGELFF
cdr3_nt: TGCGCCAGCAGAAGTTTTGGTTCTGTAGCGGGAGACACCGGGGAGCTGTTTTTT
cdr3_length: 18
v_call: TRBV5-1
d_call: TRBD2
clone_size: NA
j_call: TRBJ2-2

cdr3_aa: CSVESGGDYEQYF
cdr3_nt: TGCAGCGTTGAGAGCGGGGGGGACTACGAGCAGTACTTC
cdr3_length: 13
v_call: TRBV29-1
d_call: TRBD2
clone_size: NA
j_call: TRBJ2-7

cdr3_aa: CASRLGTSGASSYEQYF
cdr3_nt: TGTGCCAGCAGATTGGGGACTAGCGGGGCGAGCTCCTACGAGCAGTACTTC
cdr3_length: 17
v_call: TRBV7-8
d_call: TRBD2
clone_size: NA
j_call: TRBJ2-7

cdr3_aa: CASSDSPYDRGGTEAFF
cdr3_nt: TGTGCCAGCAGCGATTCCCCCTATGACAGGGGTGGAACTGAAGCTTTCTTT
cdr3_length: 17
v_call: TRBV11-2
d_call: TRBD1
clone_size: NA
j_call: TRBJ1-1

cdr3_aa: CASSANRGRIKENSQYF
cdr3_nt: TGTGCCAGCAGTGCGAACAGGGGGCGCATCAAAGAAAACAGTCAGTACTTC
cdr3_length: 17
v_call: TRBV28
d_call: TRBD1
clone_size: NA
j_call: TRBJ2-4

cdr3_aa: CASSLAFGRGKGSYNEQFF
cdr3_nt: TGTGCCAGCAGCTTAGCTTTCGGACGGGGAAAAGGATCCTACAATGAGCAGTTCTTC
cdr3_length: 19
v_call: TRBV7-6
d_call: NA
clone_size: NA
j_call: TRBJ2-1

cdr3_aa: CASSGLQWWAFF
cdr3_nt: TGCGCCAGCAGTGGGTTACAGTGGTGGGCTTTCTTT
cdr3_length: 12
v_call: TRBV10-2
d_call: NA
clone_size: NA
j_call: TRBJ1-1

cdr3_aa: CASIASSGVYNEQFF
cdr3_nt: TGTGCCAGCATCGCCTCTAGCGGCGTTTACAATGAGCAGTTCTTC
cdr3_length: 15
v_call: TRBV6-1
d_call: TRBD2
clone_size: once
j_call: TRBJ2-1

cdr3_aa: CASSSDRGNEKLFF
cdr3_nt: TGTGCCAGCAGCTCGGACAGGGGCAATGAAAAGCTGTTTTTT
cdr3_length: 14
v_call: TRBV7-9
d_call: TRBD1
clone_size: NA
j_call: TRBJ1-4

cdr3_aa: CASSQWWEIWNEQFF
cdr3_nt: TGTGCCAGCAGCCAATGGTGGGAGATTTGGAATGAGCAGTTCTTC
cdr3_length: 15
v_call: TRBV7-2
d_call: NA
clone_size: NA
j_call: TRBJ2-1

cdr3_aa: CASRLTSGNTQYF
cdr3_nt: TGTGCCAGCAGGCTGACTAGCGGGAATACGCAGTATTTT
cdr3_length: 13
v_call: TRBV6-5
d_call: TRBD2
clone_size: NA
j_call: TRBJ2-3

cdr3_aa: CASRPTQGAIGEAFF
cdr3_nt: TGTGCCAGTAGGCCAACCCAGGGGGCGATAGGTGAAGCTTTCTTT
cdr3_length: 15
v_call: TRBV19
d_call: TRBD1
clone_size: few
j_call: TRBJ1-1

cdr3_aa: CASSGGPLFTNSPLHF
cdr3_nt: TGTGCCAGCAGTGGGGGGCCTCTCTTTACTAATTCACCCCTCCACTTT
cdr3_length: 16
v_call: TRBV2
d_call: NA
clone_size: NA
j_call: TRBJ1-6

cdr3_aa: CASSWTGDRGNEQYF
cdr3_nt: TGCGCCAGCAGCTGGACGGGGGACAGGGGTAATGAGCAGTACTTC
cdr3_length: 15
v_call: TRBV5-1
d_call: TRBD1
clone_size: NA
j_call: TRBJ2-7

cdr3_aa: CASSPSDRNNQPQHF
cdr3_nt: TGTGCCAGCAGCCCATCGGACAGGAACAATCAGCCCCAGCATTTT
cdr3_length: 15
v_call: TRBV28
d_call: TRBD1
clone_size: once
j_call: TRBJ1-5

cdr3_aa: CASRPASQGWGTDTQYF
cdr3_nt: TGCGCCAGCAGACCAGCCTCACAGGGTTGGGGCACAGATACGCAGTATTTT
cdr3_length: 17
v_call: TRBV5-1
d_call: NA
clone_size: NA
j_call: TRBJ2-3

cdr3_aa: CASSPGTGGYEQYF
cdr3_nt: TGTGCCAGCAGCCCGGGGACAGGGGGCTACGAGCAGTACTTC
cdr3_length: 14
v_call: TRBV7-6
d_call: TRBD1
clone_size: few
j_call: TRBJ2-7

cdr3_aa: CASSGSPGITDTQYF
cdr3_nt: TGTGCCAGCAGCGGCTCCCCGGGGATCACAGATACGCAGTATTTT
cdr3_length: 15
v_call: TRBV7-9
d_call: NA
clone_size: NA
j_call: TRBJ2-3

cdr3_aa: CAWSVRWDSLNTEAFF
cdr3_nt: TGTGCCTGGAGTGTACGCTGGGACAGCCTGAACACTGAAGCTTTCTTT
cdr3_length: 16
v_call: TRBV30
d_call: TRBD1
clone_size: NA
j_call: TRBJ1-1

cdr3_aa: CASSSLTTSYEQYF
cdr3_nt: TGTGCCAGCAGCTCGCTGACAACCTCCTACGAGCAGTACTTC
cdr3_length: 14
v_call: TRBV7-9
d_call: NA
clone_size: NA
j_call: TRBJ2-7

cdr3_aa: CASSIASTRVAEQYF
cdr3_nt: TGTGCCAGTAGTATAGCGTCTACCAGGGTGGCCGAGCAGTACTTC
cdr3_length: 15
v_call: TRBV19
d_call: NA
clone_size: few
j_call: TRBJ2-7

cdr3_aa: CASSTSGFSYEQYF
cdr3_nt: TGTGCCAGCAGTACCTCAGGGTTCTCCTACGAGCAGTACTTC
cdr3_length: 14
v_call: TRBV27
d_call: NA
clone_size: once
j_call: TRBJ2-7

cdr3_aa: CASSQGGGATDTQYF
cdr3_nt: TGTGCCAGCAGCCAGGGGGGGGGCGCGACGGATACGCAGTATTTT
cdr3_length: 15
v_call: TRBV14
d_call: NA
clone_size: NA
j_call: TRBJ2-3